Sequencing of this T cell receptor beta chain was carried out in a study of radiation and T cells in renal cell carcinoma. Treatment given: 15 Gy SBRT to primary tumor, nephrectomy 4 weeks later. The patient's renal cell carcinoma had clear cell pathology. Generated by immunoSEQ multiplex PCR, the TCRdb table keeps only in-frame clones and is missing some. The sample carries about 18,000 clones, roughly 54% recorded once. Study results and limitations: Compared with controls, irradiated tumors had more, larger dominant CDR3 motifs.

Per germline, CDR1 SQVTM and CDR2 ANQGSEA. The CDR3 runs to 16 residues. With V trimmed by 3 bases and J by 7 bases, 12 bases remained unmatched. To note about this clone: Its target is unknown.

Sequencing used tumor tissue, obtained from a patient whose treatment included radiotherapy and nephrectomy. The TCR sequence derives from a man aged 50-59 years with renal cell carcinoma. V usage is TRBV29-1 and J usage is TRBJ2-2; 9 bases align to TRBD1. Written as DNA, the CDR3 is TGCAGCGTTGAGGGCGGGACAGGGCTTTATGGCGGGGAGCTGTTTTTT. Translation gives CSVEGGTGLYGGELFF.